The text below deals with one TCR beta chain. Some clones are missing from TCRdb's copy, which holds only in-frame ones; the method was immunoSEQ multiplex PCR. In the table there are some 150,000 clones, 80% to 90% of which are singletons. This sample is part of a study of blood T cell repertoires in COVID-19. Across the study: Researchers got acute and convalescent COVID-19 samples from the United States, Italy and Spain. In each case, the material was cDNA or gDNA derived from T cells, B-cell-depleted T cells, or PBMCs.

The germline CDR1 and CDR2 sequences are MDHEN and SYDVKM. CDR3 size: 13 residues. V lost 6 bases and J lost 4, with 12 bases in between. The sequence was obtained from a woman aged 45-60 years with active or convalescent COVID-19. The gene calls are TRBV28 and TRBJ1-2, with D hard to call. Source material: peripheral blood. CDR3 nucleotide sequence: TGTGCCAGCAGACCTACAGCCACCTATGGCTACACCTTC. Translating it yields CASRPTATYGYTF.